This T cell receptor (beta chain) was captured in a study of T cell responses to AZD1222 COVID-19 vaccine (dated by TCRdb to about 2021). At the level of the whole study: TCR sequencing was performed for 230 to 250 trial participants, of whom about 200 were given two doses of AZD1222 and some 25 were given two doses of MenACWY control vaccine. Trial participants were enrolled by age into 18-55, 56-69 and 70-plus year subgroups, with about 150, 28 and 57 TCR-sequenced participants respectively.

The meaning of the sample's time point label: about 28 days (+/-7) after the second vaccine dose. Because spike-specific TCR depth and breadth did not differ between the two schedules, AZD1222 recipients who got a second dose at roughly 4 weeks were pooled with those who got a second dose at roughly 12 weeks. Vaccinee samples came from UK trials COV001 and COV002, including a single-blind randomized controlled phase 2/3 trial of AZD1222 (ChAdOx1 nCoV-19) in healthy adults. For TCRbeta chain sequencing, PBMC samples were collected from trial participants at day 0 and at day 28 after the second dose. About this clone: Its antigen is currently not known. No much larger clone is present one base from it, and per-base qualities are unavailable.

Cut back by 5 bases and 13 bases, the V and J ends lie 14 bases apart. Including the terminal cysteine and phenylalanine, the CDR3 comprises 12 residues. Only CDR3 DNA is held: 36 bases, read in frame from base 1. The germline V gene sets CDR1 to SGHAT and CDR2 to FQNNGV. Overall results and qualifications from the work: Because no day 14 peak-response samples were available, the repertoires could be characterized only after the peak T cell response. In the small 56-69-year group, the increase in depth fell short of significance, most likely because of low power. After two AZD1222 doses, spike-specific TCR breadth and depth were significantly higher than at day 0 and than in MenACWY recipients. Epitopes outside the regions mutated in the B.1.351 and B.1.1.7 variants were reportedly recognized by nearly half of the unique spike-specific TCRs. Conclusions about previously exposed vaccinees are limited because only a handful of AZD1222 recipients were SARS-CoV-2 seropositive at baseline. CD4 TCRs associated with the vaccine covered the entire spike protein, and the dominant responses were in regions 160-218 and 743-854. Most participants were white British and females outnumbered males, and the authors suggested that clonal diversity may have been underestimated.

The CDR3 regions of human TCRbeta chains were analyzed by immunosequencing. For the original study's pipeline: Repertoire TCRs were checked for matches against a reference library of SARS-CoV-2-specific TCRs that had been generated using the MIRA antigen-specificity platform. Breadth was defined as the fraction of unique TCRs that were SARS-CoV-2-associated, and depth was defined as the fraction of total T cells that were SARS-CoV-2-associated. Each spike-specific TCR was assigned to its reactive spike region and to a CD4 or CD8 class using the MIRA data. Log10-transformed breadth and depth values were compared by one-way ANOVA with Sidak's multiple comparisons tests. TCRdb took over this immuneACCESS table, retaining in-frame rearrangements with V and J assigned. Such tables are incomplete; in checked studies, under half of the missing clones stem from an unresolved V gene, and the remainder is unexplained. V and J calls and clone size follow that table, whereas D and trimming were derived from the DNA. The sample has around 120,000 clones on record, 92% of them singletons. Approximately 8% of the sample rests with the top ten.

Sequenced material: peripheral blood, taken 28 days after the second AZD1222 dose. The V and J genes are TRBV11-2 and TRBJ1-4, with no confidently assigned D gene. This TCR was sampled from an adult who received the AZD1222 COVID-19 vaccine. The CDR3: CASSPPGFGLFF. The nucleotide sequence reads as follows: TGTGCCAGCAGCCCCCCCGGTTTTGGACTGTTTTTT.